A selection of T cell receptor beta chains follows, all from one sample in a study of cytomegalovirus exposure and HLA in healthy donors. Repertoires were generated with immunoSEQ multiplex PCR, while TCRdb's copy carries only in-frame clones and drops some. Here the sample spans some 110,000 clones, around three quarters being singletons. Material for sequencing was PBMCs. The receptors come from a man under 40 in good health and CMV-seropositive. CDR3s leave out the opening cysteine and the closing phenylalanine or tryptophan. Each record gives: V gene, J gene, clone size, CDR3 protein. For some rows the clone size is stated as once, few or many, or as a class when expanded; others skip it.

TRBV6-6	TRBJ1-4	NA	ASSYSPQREKLF
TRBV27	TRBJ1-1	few	ASTLGLGTEAF
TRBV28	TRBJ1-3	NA	ATWDRALDTIY
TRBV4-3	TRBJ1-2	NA	ASSQDRESPYGYT
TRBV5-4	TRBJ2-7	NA	ASSYRGRGSEQY
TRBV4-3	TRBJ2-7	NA	ASSQPDRELAYEQY
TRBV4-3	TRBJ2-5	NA	ASSQEEGHTTQY
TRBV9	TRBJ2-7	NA	ASSPRLAAYEQY
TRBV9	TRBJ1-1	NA	ASSVRGVGSEAF
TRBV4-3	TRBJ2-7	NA	ASSQVASGGYEQY
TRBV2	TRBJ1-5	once	ASSEQRGQPQH
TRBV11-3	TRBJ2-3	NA	ASSLGFRTVQSTDTQY
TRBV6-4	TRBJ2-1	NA	ASSAASGSVDEQF
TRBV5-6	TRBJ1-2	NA	ASRGTGKSGQKGYT
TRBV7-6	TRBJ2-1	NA	ASSPTWGVSYNEQF
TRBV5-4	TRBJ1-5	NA	ASSLGGTGGSQPQH
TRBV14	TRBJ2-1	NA	ASSRLAGLPYNEQF
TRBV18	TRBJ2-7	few	ASSPALETSGSLYEQY
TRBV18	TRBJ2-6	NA	ASSLRGSGANGLT
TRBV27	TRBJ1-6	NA	ASTHRDTNSPLH
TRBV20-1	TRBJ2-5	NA	SAPKRETQY
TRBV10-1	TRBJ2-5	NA	ASRGVERDSIETQY
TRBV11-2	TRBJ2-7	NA	ASSHYAGTVYEQY
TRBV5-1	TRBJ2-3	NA	ASSLASSRFDTQY
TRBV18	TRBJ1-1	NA	ASSARTGMNTEAF
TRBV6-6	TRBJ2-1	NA	ASKATGGRNNEQF
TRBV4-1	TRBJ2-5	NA	ASSRRQGGIQETQY
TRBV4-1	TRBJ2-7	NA	ASSPGGSGGIYEQY
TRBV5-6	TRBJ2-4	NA	ASSLGRGGNSQY